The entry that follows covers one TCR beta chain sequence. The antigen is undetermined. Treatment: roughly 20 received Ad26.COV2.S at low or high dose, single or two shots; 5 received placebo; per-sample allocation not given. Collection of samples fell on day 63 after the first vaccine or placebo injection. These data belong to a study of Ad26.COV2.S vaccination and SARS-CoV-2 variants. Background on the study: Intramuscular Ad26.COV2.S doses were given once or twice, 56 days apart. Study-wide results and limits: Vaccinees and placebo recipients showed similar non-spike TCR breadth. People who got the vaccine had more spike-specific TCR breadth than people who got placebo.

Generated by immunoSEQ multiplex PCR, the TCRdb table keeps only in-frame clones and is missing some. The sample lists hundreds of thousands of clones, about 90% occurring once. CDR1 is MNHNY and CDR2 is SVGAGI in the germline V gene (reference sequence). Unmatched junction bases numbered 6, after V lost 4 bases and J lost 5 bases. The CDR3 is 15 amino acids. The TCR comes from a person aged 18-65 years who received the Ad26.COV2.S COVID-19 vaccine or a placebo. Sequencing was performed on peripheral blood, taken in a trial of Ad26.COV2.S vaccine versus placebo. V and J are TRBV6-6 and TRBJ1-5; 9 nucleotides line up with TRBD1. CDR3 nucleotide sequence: TGTGCCAGCAGTTCTCTGGACAGGGGAGATCAGCCCCAGCATTTT. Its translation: CASSSLDRGDQPQHF.